This TCR beta chain originates from a study of a mutant IDH1 vaccine in newly diagnosed glioma. About the research overall: Following radiotherapy alone, or alongside temozolomide cycles, vaccination was started after an interval of 4-6 weeks. Therapy received beforehand was radiotherapy, temozolomide, or both, with most patients given both.

Repertoires were generated with immunoSEQ multiplex PCR, while TCRdb's copy carries only in-frame clones and drops some. The data show about 54,000 clones, 84% seen once. Regarding this clone: Its antigen is not identified.

Regarding time point: week 35, safety follow-up. In the vaccine, a single dose held 300 ug of the mutant IDH1 20-mer peptide, along with topical imiquimod. New astrocytomas of WHO grade 3 or 4 that were IDH1-mutant and ATRX-lost were found in the donors. This clonotype originated in a woman between 18 and 29 years old with glioma. The specimen comprised PBMCs, sampled from a glioma patient whose treatment included an IDH1 peptide vaccine.

The CDR3 nucleotides read TGTGCCAGCAGCCCGGGACTAGCGGGAGCCTATGGAGAGACCCAGTACTTC. Its protein product is CASSPGLAGAYGETQYF. The chain is built from TRBV4-2 and TRBJ2-5; 14 nucleotides agree with TRBD2. Germline values: CDR1 LGHNA, CDR2 YNFKEQ. The junction had 8 bases not matched to a gene; V was cut back by 4 bases and J by 4 bases. The CDR3 has 17 amino acids.